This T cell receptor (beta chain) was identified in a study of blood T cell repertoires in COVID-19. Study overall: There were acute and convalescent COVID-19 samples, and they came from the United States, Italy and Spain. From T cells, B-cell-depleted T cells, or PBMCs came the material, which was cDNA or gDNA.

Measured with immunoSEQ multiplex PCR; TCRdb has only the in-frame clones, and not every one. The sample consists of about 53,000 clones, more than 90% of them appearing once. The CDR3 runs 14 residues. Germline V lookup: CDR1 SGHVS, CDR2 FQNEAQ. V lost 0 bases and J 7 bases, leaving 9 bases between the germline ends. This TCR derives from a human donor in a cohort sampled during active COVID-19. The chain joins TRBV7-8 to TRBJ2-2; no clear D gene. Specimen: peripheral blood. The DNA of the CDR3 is TGTGCCAGCAGCTTAGCGGGCCTTGTCGGGGAGCTGTTTTTT. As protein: CASSLAGLVGELFF.